These 19 T cell receptor beta chains share one sample of origin, sequenced in a study of glioma-infiltrating T cells (dated by TCRdb to the mid-2010s). TCRdb lists the instrument as Illumina MiSeq. The iRepertoire nested amplicon-rescue multiplex PCR (arm-PCR) platform was used to amplify TCR alpha and beta CDR3 regions from RNA. TCRdb applied fastp at Q25 and MiXCR to the public reads, then kept only in-frame beta chains. For every CDR3 protein sequence, its rows merge into one entry that carries the most common genes and DNA. In this sample the table shows approximately 10,000 distinct CDR3 sequences, 45% to 65% of which occur a single time. Clones ranked in the top ten supply less than 25% of the sample. The specimen was glioma tissue, nonneoplastic brain tissue, or PBMCs (not recorded which). These receptors all stem from a human donor with low-grade glioma or glioblastoma, undergoing nonglioma brain surgery, or in good health (not recorded which).

The chain is built from TRBV27 and TRBJ2-7; a possible D gene is TRBD1 (6 bases). Germline values: CDR1 MNHEY, CDR2 SMNVEV (reference sequence). The CDR3 runs 15 residues. Trimming removed 5 bases at V and 0 bases at J, with 14 bases between. As DNA, the CDR3 is TGTGCCAGCAGTCTAGGGGGATACGTCTCCTACGAGCAGTACTTC. Translated: CASSLGGYVSYEQYF.

In this sample, this clonotype is medium-sized. The rearrangement uses TRBV2 and TRBJ1-2; 7 bases are shared with TRBD1. Germline CDR1 SNHLY, CDR2 FYNNEI. V gave up 2 bases and J gave up 6 bases; unmatched junction bases: 6. The CDR3 sequence is 14 residues long. The chain's CDR3 is CASSELDRRDGYTF. The CDR3 nucleotides read TGTGCCAGCAGTGAATTGGACAGGCGGGATGGCTACACCTTC.

Note on this clonotype: One base away lies a much larger clone, so this may be a sequencing read error. The chain uses TRBV5-1 and TRBJ2-5, with 8 nucleotides matching TRBD2. With V trimmed by 4 bases and J by 5 bases, 7 bases remained unmatched. Germline V gene data show CDR1 as SGHRS and CDR2 as YFSETQ. This CDR3 has 14 amino acids. Written as DNA, the CDR3 is TGCGCCAGCAGCAACTCGAGCGGGAGCGAGACCCAGTACTTC. The encoded protein is CASSNSSGSETQYF.

Turning to this clonotype: With a much larger clone just one base away, this may be a read error. DNA of the CDR3: TGTGCCAGCAGCTACGATAGAACAACAGGGGTGAGCAATCAGCCCCAGCATTTT. This translates into CASSYDRTTGVSNQPQHF. The chain carries TRBV12-3 or TRBV12-4 and TRBJ1-5; 7 nucleotides agree with TRBD1. The J segment lost 1 base and the V segment lost 6 bases, leaving 15 bases of the junction unmatched. The CDR3 consists of 18 residues.

Concerning this clonotype itself: A much larger clonotype is one base distant, so this may be a read error. V usage is TRBV7-9 and J usage is TRBJ2-7, with 7 bases that match TRBD1. There are 15 residues in the CDR3. Germline V gene lookup returns CDR1 SEHNR and CDR2 FQNEAQ (reference sequence). The CDR3 spells CAGSSQPGQSDEQYF. The DNA of the CDR3 is TGTGCCGGCAGCTCTCAACCGGGACAGTCCGACGAGCAGTACTTC.

Turning to this clonotype: The junction and the germline gene differ at one end; a read error may be behind it. The V gene is TRBV7-9, the J gene TRBJ2-7, with TRBD2 matching over 7 bases. CDR3 size: 14 residues. Germline CDR1 SEHNR, CDR2 FQNEAQ (reference sequence). CDR3 in amino acids: CASSFYVTSYEQYF. DNA for the CDR3: TGTGCCAGCAGCTTTTACGTGACTAGCTACGAGCAGTACTTT.

This clonotype was observed at least ten times. This chain joins TRBV18 and TRBJ2-5; D call uncertain. CDR1 and CDR2 (germline): KGHSH, LQKENI. Trimming left V 3 bases short and J 3 bases short, with 5 bases between. This CDR3 is 12 amino acids long. This CDR3 is CASSPSEETQYF. CDR3 coding DNA: TGTGCCAGCTCACCGTCTGAAGAGACCCAGTACTTC.

About this clonotype itself: A much larger clone lies a single base off, so this may be a read error. The chain joins TRBV3-1 to TRBJ2-7; no definite D call. The ends were cut back, 8 bases at V and 8 bases at J, with 16 bases in the middle. This CDR3 comprises 12 residues. Germline lookup yields CDR1 LGHDT and CDR2 YNNKEL (reference sequence). The CDR3 is CASVGSTGKQYF. CDR3 sequence (DNA): TGTGCCAGCGTCGGCTCCACGGGCAAGCAGTACTTC.

This clonotype was picked up many times. CDR3: CASSLDGGSYNEQFF. The CDR3, as DNA: TGTGCCAGCAGCTTAGATGGCGGGTCGTACAATGAGCAGTTCTTC. The chain couples TRBV7-2 to TRBJ2-1, with a possible D match to TRBD2 (5 bases). CDR3 length equals 15 residues. Trimming removed 1 base at V and 4 bases at J, with 11 bases between. CDR1 and CDR2 from the germline V gene are SGHTA and FQGNSA.

The sample holds many counts of this clonotype. J is TRBJ1-5 and V is TRBV29-1; TRBD1 is a possible D gene (5 bases). V lost 4 bases and J lost 5, with 12 bases in between. The germline gives CDR1 SQVTM, CDR2 ANQGSEA. The CDR3 spans 13 residues. This CDR3 reads CSVVWGTDQPQHF. The CDR3 DNA sequence: TGCAGCGTTGTCTGGGGGACGGATCAGCCCCAGCATTTT.

This chain links TRBV29-1 with TRBJ1-1; D is unresolved. In germline, CDR1 is SQVTM, CDR2 ANQGSEA. The CDR3 is 12 amino acids. CDR3 nucleotides: TGCAGAGTTATGGTTCTCAAAACTGAAGCTTTCTTT. It encodes CRVMVLKTEAFF.

The chain combines TRBV19 with TRBJ2-1, with D perhaps TRBD1 (5 bases). The CDR3 is 17 residues long. CDR1 is LNHDA and CDR2 is SQIVND in the germline V gene (reference sequence). The germline V and J ends were trimmed by 4 bases and 2 bases, with 18 bases remaining between them. This chain's CDR3 is CASSNLGDRGTYNEQFF. The DNA for the CDR3 is TGTGCCAGTAGTAATCTAGGGGATAGAGGCACCTACAATGAGCAGTTCTTC.

This clonotype occurred many times. With a much larger clone just one base away, this may be a read error. The V call is TRBV7-2, the J call TRBJ1-1, with D unresolved. The CDR3 length is 13 residues. CDR1 is SGHTA, CDR2 FQGNSA, per germline. Trimming stripped 1 base from V and 6 bases from J, with 9 bases between. CDR3 sequence: CASSLEGMAEAFF. As DNA, the CDR3 is TGTGCCAGCAGCTTAGAGGGAATGGCTGAAGCTTTCTTT.

About this clonotype: The junction shows a germline mismatch at one end, possibly a read error. The genes are TRBV2 and TRBJ2-3; TRBD2 is a possible D gene (6 bases). Germline CDR1 reads SNHLY; CDR2 reads FYNNEI. There are 15 residues in the CDR3. The CDR3 coding sequence is TGTGCCAGCAGTCGGATTAGCGGAGGCACAGATACGAAGTATTTT. Translating gives CASSRISGGTDTKYF.

This chain links TRBV25-1 with TRBJ2-3; D gene ambiguous. This CDR3 has 15 residues. V shed 4 bases and J shed 6 bases, with 17 bases lying between them. Germline values: CDR1 MGHDK, CDR2 SYGVNS. The CDR3 sequence is CASSGVTSLTDTQYF. CDR3 DNA: TGTGCCAGCAGTGGTGTGACAAGCCTCACGGATACGCAGTATTTT.

The chain recombines TRBV6-5 with TRBJ1-5, with D perhaps TRBD1 (5 bases). The CDR3 is made up of 14 amino acids. V was clipped by 5 bases and J by 3 bases, with 11 bases between them. The germline CDR1 and CDR2 sequences are MNHEY and SVGAGI. CDR3 DNA: TGTGCCAGCAGTGGGGGGGTCAACAATCAGCCCCAGCATTTT. It encodes CASSGGVNNQPQHF.

At least ten counts were recorded for this clonotype. The rearrangement uses TRBV3-1 and TRBJ2-5; no firm D call. CDR1 and CDR2 (germline): LGHDT, YNNKEL (reference sequence). V lost 1 base and J lost 11, with 17 bases in between. There are 14 residues in the CDR3. The CDR3 region has the DNA TGTGCCAGCAGCCAAGCGGTGGAACCGGCCACTCAGTACTTC. Its protein product is CASSQAVEPATQYF.

This clonotype showed up just a few times. A read error may explain this, as a much larger clone is one base away. The gene calls are TRBV29-1 and TRBJ2-1, with a possible D match to TRBD1 (6 bases). The CDR3 totals 15 residues. The ends were cut back, 2 bases at V and 7 bases at J, with 18 bases in the middle. Germline assignment: CDR1 SQVTM and CDR2 ANQGSEA. CDR3 nucleotides: TGCAGCGTTGAAACGGCAGGGGTTAAAGTAAATGAGCAGTTCTTC. Translated: CSVETAGVKVNEQFF.

The sample holds one count of this clonotype. Given a much more abundant clone one base away, this may be a read error. The rearrangement links TRBV29-1 to TRBJ2-5; possibly TRBD2 for D (6 bases). Germline-derived CDR1 and CDR2 are SQVTM and ANQGSEA. The CDR3 sequence is 15 residues long. V was cut by 4 bases and J by 0 bases, with 15 bases left in between. CDR3 amino acids: CSVAGGGAYQETQYF. Here the CDR3 DNA reads TGCAGCGTTGCAGGCGGCGGGGCGTACCAAGAGACCCAGTACTTC. Complete variable domain (other parts from reference TRBV29-1 and TRBJ2-5): SAVISQKPSRDICQRGTSLTIQCQVDSQVTMMFWYRQQPGQSLTLIATANQGSEATYESGFVIDKFPISRPNLTFSTLTVSNMSPEDSSIYLCSVAGGGAYQETQYFGPGTRLLVL.